A single count supports the clone carrying this TCR beta chain. Antigen specificity is unknown. Using a J-beta primer mix together with a sample-barcoded 5' primer, a second PCR was run for roughly 7 to 12 cycles. TCRdb redid the calling of the 5' RACE reads with MiXCR, one entry per CDR3 protein. This repertoire shows approximately 1,000,000 distinct CDR3 sequences, more than 30% found once; its top ten account for roughly 14%. The sample comes from a study of blood T cells in healthy people across ages. Whole-study findings and limits: The fall in TCR beta diversity per million T cells was roughly linear with age.

V dropped 7 bases and J dropped 11 bases, with 26 bases sitting between them. Germline assignment: CDR1 MNHNS and CDR2 SASEGT. This CDR3 has 15 residues. V gene TRBV6-1 combines with J gene TRBJ2-5, with D perhaps matching TRBD1 (5 bases). The sequenced material came from blood. The clonotype originates from a young man in good health. The DNA of the CDR3 is TGTGCCAGCACCGAAGGGGAAGGGTTTATGGGTGAGCAGTACTTC. Protein: CASTEGEGFMGEQYF.